The text below deals with one T cell receptor beta chain. The sample comes from a study of blood T cell repertoires in COVID-19. In the study overall: The United States, Italy and Spain provided the acute and convalescent COVID-19 samples.

Per the original methods: Amplifying reference gene primers gave estimates of nucleated cell counts. The protocol was immunoSEQ multiplex PCR, while the TCRdb copy is restricted to in-frame clones and leaves out a portion. The V and J calls and clone size are taken from that table; D and trimming were inferred from the DNA. The table includes about 200,000 clones, 86% detected once. Individuals aged about 18 to 100 years were recruited from 24 US areas. The V and J ends lost 1 base and 4 bases respectively, with 11 bases between them. Germline V gene lookup returns CDR1 LNHDA and CDR2 SQIVND (reference sequence). This CDR3 region has 16 residues.

This clonotype was sampled from a middle-aged man with acute COVID-19. The sample taken for sequencing was PBMCs or T cells enriched from blood (not recorded which). The chain is built from TRBV19 and TRBJ2-6, with D perhaps TRBD2 (6 bases). The CDR3 sequence is CASSIAGGAGANVLTF. As DNA, the CDR3 is TGTGCCAGTAGTATAGCCGGGGGAGCCGGGGCCAACGTCCTGACTTTC. Variable domain in full (rest from reference TRBV19 and TRBJ2-6): DGGITQSPKYLFRKEGQNVTLSCEQNLNHDAMYWYRQDPGQGLRLIYYSQIVNDFQKGDIAEGYSVSREKKESFPLTVTSAQKNPTAFYLCASSIAGGAGANVLTFGAGSRLTVL.